Below are 5 T cell receptor beta chains sequenced from a single sample in a study of T-cell memory formation after mild COVID-19. TCRdb ran MiXCR on the 5' RACE reads and lists one entry per CDR3 protein. The sample includes about 310,000 distinct CDR3 sequences, around a sixth of them seen just once. Sequenced input: PBMCs or a T cell subset sorted from them (not recorded which). These receptors were obtained from a young man who had mild COVID-19 (a few samples of this study predate the infection). Cell type and time point are not known.

V and J are TRBV7-2 and TRBJ1-2, with 7 bases that match TRBD1. V trimming: 3 bases; J trimming: 2 bases; junction bases outside the gene matches: 3. In germline, CDR1 is SGHTA, CDR2 FQGNSA. The CDR3 is made up of 14 amino acids. CDR3 sequence: CASSFQTGNYGYTF. As DNA, the CDR3 is TGTGCCAGCAGCTTTCAGACAGGGAACTATGGCTACACCTTC.

This clonotype was seen a handful of times. CDR3 in amino acids: CASSGPGQGANIQYF. In nucleotides, the CDR3 is TGTGCCAGCAGTGGGCCGGGACAGGGGGCAAACATTCAGTACTTC. The V and J genes are TRBV6-1 and TRBJ2-4; 12 bases fit TRBD1. The CDR3 totals 15 residues. Trimming took 4 bases from V and 6 from J; bases not matched to a gene: 4. Germline V gives CDR1 MNHNS, CDR2 SASEGT.

The sample holds a few counts of this clonotype. The gene calls are TRBV6-2 or TRBV6-3 and TRBJ2-1; D tentatively fits TRBD1 or TRBD2 (7 bases each). Germline CDR1 and CDR2: MNHEY and SVGEGT. The CDR3 totals 17 residues. The germline V and J ends were trimmed by 5 bases and 0 bases, with 17 bases remaining between them. The CDR3 here is CASSPSGTASSYNEQFF. The DNA of the CDR3 is TGTGCCAGCAGTCCGAGCGGGACAGCCAGCTCCTACAATGAGCAGTTCTTC.

J is TRBJ2-7 and V is TRBV29-1, with 7 bases fitting TRBD1. The CDR3 is made up of 12 amino acids. Germline assignment: CDR1 SQVTM and CDR2 ANQGSEA. Germline trimming cut 5 bases from V and 2 bases from J; bases unmatched to any gene: 3. The CDR3 reads CSVMTGPYEQYV. The CDR3 DNA reads as TGCAGCGTTATGACAGGGCCCTACGAGCAGTACGTC.

This clonotype was seen repeatedly, ten times or more. The chain recombines TRBV7-2 with TRBJ2-3; maybe TRBD1 (6 bases). This CDR3 is built from 12 residues. CDR1 and CDR2 from the germline V gene are SGHTA and FQGNSA. V dropped 4 bases and J dropped 4 bases, with 6 bases sitting between them. The CDR3 DNA is TGTGCCAGCAGCTACAGGGCAGATACGCAGTATTTT. It specifies CASSYRADTQYF.